The 5 T cell receptor beta chains reported below all come from one sample, sequenced in a study of blood T cell repertoires in COVID-19. TCRdb's copy holds only in-frame clones and misses some; the assay was immunoSEQ multiplex PCR. The sample yields 300,000 to 400,000 clones, around 85% seen once. The sequencing input was PBMCs or T cells enriched from blood (not recorded which). These receptors came from a woman between 40 and 50 years old with acute COVID-19.

This chain uses TRBV6-5 with TRBJ2-3; TRBD1 matches at 9 bases. The CDR3 loop spans 15 amino acids. V gave up 6 bases and J gave up 6 bases; unmatched junction bases: 10. The V gene's germline CDR1 is MNHEY and CDR2 SVGAGI. This CDR3 is CASSRGQGSTDTQYF. The CDR3 bases are TGTGCCAGCAGCCGGGGACAGGGCTCCACGGATACGCAGTATTTT.

The V call is TRBV5-6, the J call TRBJ1-3, with 8 bases identical to TRBD1. The germline gives CDR1 SGHDT, CDR2 YYEEEE. This CDR3 is built from 15 residues. With 4 bases clipped from V and 4 bases from J, the junction kept 7 bases outside the gene matches. The CDR3 region is CASSRRTGSGNTIYF. The CDR3 bases are TGTGCCAGCAGCCGACGGACAGGGTCCGGAAACACCATATATTTT.

V gene TRBV19 combines with J gene TRBJ1-1; TRBD1 matches at 7 bases. Trimming at V came to 5 bases and at J to 1 base, leaving 10 bases not matched to a gene. This CDR3 has 16 amino acids. CDR1 is LNHDA, CDR2 SQIVND, per germline (reference sequence). The CDR3 region is CASSLSPGQSNTEAFF. The CDR3 bases are TGTGCCAGTAGTCTATCCCCGGGACAGTCGAACACTGAAGCTTTCTTT. Full variable domain (outside the CDR3, taken from reference TRBV19 and TRBJ1-1): DGGITQSPKYLFRKEGQNVTLSCEQNLNHDAMYWYRQDPGQGLRLIYYSQIVNDFQKGDIAEGYSVSREKKESFPLTVTSAQKNPTAFYLCASSLSPGQSNTEAFFGQGTRLTVV.

CDR3 bases: TGTGCCAGCAGCTCCCCTATGCCCGGTCAAGAGACCCAGTACTTC. It yields the protein CASSSPMPGQETQYF. J is TRBJ2-5 and V is TRBV7-8; unclear D gene. V gave up 4 bases and J gave up 2 bases, with 14 bases separating them. The CDR3 is made up of 15 amino acids. The germline V gene encodes CDR1 SGHVS and CDR2 FQNEAQ.

The chain couples TRBV12-3 or TRBV12-4 to TRBJ2-7, with D possibly TRBD2 on 5 matching bases. The V and J ends lost 3 bases and 6 bases respectively, with 12 bases between them. The CDR3 loop spans 13 amino acids. The CDR3 is CASSFNGGLEQYF. CDR3 DNA sequence: TGTGCCAGCAGTTTTAACGGCGGGCTCGAGCAGTACTTC.